These 20 T cell receptor beta chains share one sample of origin, sequenced in a study of blood T cell repertoires in COVID-19. Method: immunoSEQ multiplex PCR; TCRdb's copy keeps in-frame clones and lacks some. The sample lists about 180,000 clones, roughly 90% occurring once. The sample consisted of peripheral blood. All receptors derive from an older man with active or convalescent COVID-19.

This chain connects TRBV29-1 to TRBJ1-2; 9 positions match TRBD1. CDR3 length equals 17 residues. V lost 3 bases to trimming and J lost 3 bases; unmatched junction nucleotides: 14. Germline lookup yields CDR1 SQVTM and CDR2 ANQGSEA. CDR3 coding DNA: TGCAGCGTTGAGGAGGGACAGGGAGCTTGGAGTGACTATGGCTACACCTTC. This sequence encodes CSVEEGQGAWSDYGYTF.

V usage is TRBV15 and J usage is TRBJ1-1; the match to TRBD1 covers 8 bases. From germline, CDR1 is LNHNV and CDR2 YYDKDF (reference sequence). Trimming at V came to 0 bases and at J to 6 bases, leaving 12 bases not matched to a gene. This CDR3 comprises 17 residues. CDR3: CATSRDLVGQGAPEAFF. CDR3 DNA: TGTGCCACCAGCAGAGATCTAGTAGGGCAGGGGGCCCCTGAAGCTTTCTTT. The full variable domain, completed using reference TRBV15 and TRBJ1-1, is DAMVIQNPRYQVTQFGKPVTLSCSQTLNHNVMYWYQQKSSQAPKLLFHYYDKDFNNEADTPDNFQSRRPNTSFCFLDIRSPGLGDTAMYLCATSRDLVGQGAPEAFFGQGTRLTVV.

The chain links TRBV5-1 to TRBJ2-1, with D hard to call. With 0 bases removed from V and 8 bases from J, the gap between germline ends came to 3 bases. CDR3 length equals 11 residues. Germline CDR1 and CDR2: SGHRS and YFSETQ. CDR3 nucleotides: TGCGCCAGCAGCTTGGCTGATGAGCAGTTCTTC. As protein: CASSLADEQFF.

The chain couples TRBV18 to TRBJ2-3; 8 nucleotides line up with TRBD2. CDR1 is KGHSH and CDR2 is LQKENI in the germline V gene. CDR3 size: 17 residues. With 0 bases clipped from V and 2 bases from J, the junction kept 7 bases outside the gene matches. For the CDR3, the DNA is TGTGCCAGCTCACCACCGGGGGAGCGGGGGCCCACAGATACGCAGTATTTT. Protein product: CASSPPGERGPTDTQYF.

The rearrangement uses TRBV2 and TRBJ2-7; tentative D call: TRBD1 (5 bases). Trimming took 2 bases from V and 6 from J, leaving 14 bases between them. This CDR3 has 14 residues. Germline CDR1 is SNHLY and CDR2 is FYNNEI. The CDR3 region is CASSESQGLAEQYF. The CDR3 DNA reads as TGTGCCAGCAGTGAAAGTCAGGGCCTCGCCGAGCAGTACTTC.

The CDR3 sequence: CASRGAGLANTEAFF. CDR3 nucleotide sequence: TGTGCCAGCAGAGGTGCAGGACTTGCCAACACTGAAGCTTTCTTT. The chain carries TRBV6-5 and TRBJ1-1; no firm D call. Germline V gene data show CDR1 as MNHEY and CDR2 as SVGAGI. The CDR3 consists of 15 residues. V gave up 6 bases and J gave up 2 bases, with 16 bases separating them.

The V gene is TRBV20-1, the J gene TRBJ1-3; D gene ambiguous. Trimming cost V 3 bases and J 4 bases, with 7 bases left between them. The CDR3 extends over 12 amino acids. Germline CDR1 and CDR2: DFQATT and SNEGSKA (reference sequence). The CDR3 nucleotides read TGCAGTGCTAGTGGGCAGGGAAACACCATATATTTT. Its protein product is CSASGQGNTIYF.

V is TRBV19 and J is TRBJ2-2; D is undetermined. The CDR3 is 15 residues long. Germline V gene sequence: CDR1 LNHDA, CDR2 SQIVND (reference sequence). Trimming stripped 1 base from V and 2 bases from J, with 8 bases between. The CDR3 here is CASSIGQVNTGELFF. The CDR3 DNA reads TGTGCCAGTAGTATAGGGCAGGTTAACACCGGGGAGCTGTTTTTT.

The rearrangement links TRBV11-3 to TRBJ1-5; D unresolved. V shed 4 bases and J shed 1 base, with 14 bases lying between them. This CDR3 is built from 16 residues. Germline CDR1 SGHNT, CDR2 YENEEA. The CDR3 DNA follows: TGTGCCAGCAGCTACCCCGAGGCAGCGAGCAATCAGCCCCAGCATTTT. This codes for CASSYPEAASNQPQHF.

This clone has a single count. Written as DNA, the CDR3 is TGTGCCAGCAGCCACAACAGGGAGACGGGCGGGGAGCTGTTTTTT. Residues: CASSHNRETGGELFF. The chain carries TRBV7-8 and TRBJ2-2, with D perhaps matching TRBD1 (6 bases). The germline V gene has CDR1 SGHVS and CDR2 FQNEAQ. The V and J ends lost 5 bases and 7 bases respectively, with 17 bases between them. CDR3 size: 15 residues.

Comments on this clone: A read error may produce the germline difference seen at one junction end. The gene calls are TRBV28 and TRBJ2-7; D is perhaps TRBD1 (6 bases). In germline, CDR1 is MDHEN, CDR2 SYDVKM. This CDR3 spans 12 amino acids. This CDR3 reads CASSSPGQAFNF. DNA for the CDR3: TGTGCCAGCAGTTCACCGGGACAAGCTTTCAATTTC.

V usage is TRBV18 and J usage is TRBJ1-5; D unclear. Germline loops: CDR1 KGHSH, CDR2 LQKENI. The CDR3 contains 13 residues. The V and J ends lost 6 bases and 7 bases respectively, with 13 bases between them. For the CDR3, the DNA is TGTGCCAGCTCCGACGTATACGGGCAGCCCCAGCATTTT. Its protein is CASSDVYGQPQHF.

V usage is TRBV12-3 or TRBV12-4 and J usage is TRBJ2-5, with D unclear. CDR3 size: 13 residues. V lost 6 bases and J 0 bases, leaving 8 bases between the germline ends. CDR3 sequence reads: CASSDDYQETQYF. The CDR3 region has the DNA TGTGCCAGCAGCGACGACTACCAAGAGACCCAGTACTTC.

The V call is TRBV3-1 (or the pseudogene TRBV3-2), the J call TRBJ1-1, with 7 bases lining up with TRBD1. J was trimmed by 4 bases and V by 3 bases; bases with no gene match: 8. The germline gives CDR1 LGHDT, CDR2 YNNKEL (reference sequence). The CDR3 spans 15 residues. The CDR3, as DNA: TGTGCCAGCAGCCACGGAAGCAGGGGGAGCACTGAAGCTTTCTTT. It specifies CASSHGSRGSTEAFF.

The chain is built from TRBV3-1 (or the pseudogene TRBV3-2) and TRBJ2-2, with TRBD1 as a possible D gene (6 bases). This CDR3 contains 13 residues. The V end lost 7 bases, the J end lost 6 bases, and 12 bases lay between the germline ends. CDR1 is LGHDT and CDR2 is YNNKEL in the germline V gene (reference sequence). The CDR3 sequence: CASTPRTAGELFF. Here the CDR3 DNA reads TGTGCCAGCACTCCCCGGACAGCCGGGGAGCTGTTTTTT.

V usage is TRBV6-6 and J usage is TRBJ1-4, with TRBD1 matching 11 bases. Unmatched junction bases numbered 2, after V lost 0 bases and J lost 8 bases. The germline CDR1 and CDR2 sequences are MNHNY and SVGAGI (reference sequence). This CDR3 is built from 15 residues. The CDR3 spells CASSYSGQGGEKLFF. In nucleotides, the CDR3 is TGTGCCAGCAGTTACTCGGGACAGGGGGGAGAAAAACTGTTTTTT.

The rearrangement joins TRBV9 to TRBJ1-1, with TRBD1 as a possible D gene (6 bases). This CDR3 region has 14 residues. Per germline, CDR1 SGDLS and CDR2 YYNGEE. V was shortened by 4 bases and J by 4 bases, with 14 bases between the two germline ends. CDR3 in DNA: TGTGCCAGCAGCTTACAGGGATGGGGCACTGAAGCTTTCTTT. It specifies CASSLQGWGTEAFF.

The V gene is TRBV28, the J gene TRBJ2-7; 8 bases are shared with TRBD1. Trimming at V came to 7 bases and at J to 7 bases, leaving 12 bases not matched to a gene. From germline, CDR1 is MDHEN and CDR2 SYDVKM. The CDR3 runs 14 residues. CDR3 nucleotides: TGTGCCAGCACAGGGGACAGGCTCTCAGGTGAGCAGTACTTC. Protein: CASTGDRLSGEQYF.

In its sample, this clone was seen once. This chain joins TRBV7-9 and TRBJ1-3; the D is unclear. The CDR3 runs to 14 residues. V was trimmed by 5 bases and J by 2 bases, leaving 10 bases between them. Germline CDR1 and CDR2: SEHNR and FQNEAQ (reference sequence). In DNA, the CDR3 is TGTGCCAGCAGCCACTCCGGGGCTGGAAACACCATATATTTT. Translating gives CASSHSGAGNTIYF.

This clone has just a few counts. This sequence joins TRBV19 and TRBJ2-2, with D perhaps matching TRBD1 (5 bases). The V end was cut by 3 bases, the J end by 0 bases, with 8 bases between. The CDR3 spans 15 residues. The germline CDR1 and CDR2 sequences are LNHDA and SQIVND (reference sequence). The CDR3 sequence: CASSIQGTNTGELFF. Here the CDR3 DNA reads TGTGCCAGTAGTATCCAGGGAACGAACACCGGGGAGCTGTTTTTT.